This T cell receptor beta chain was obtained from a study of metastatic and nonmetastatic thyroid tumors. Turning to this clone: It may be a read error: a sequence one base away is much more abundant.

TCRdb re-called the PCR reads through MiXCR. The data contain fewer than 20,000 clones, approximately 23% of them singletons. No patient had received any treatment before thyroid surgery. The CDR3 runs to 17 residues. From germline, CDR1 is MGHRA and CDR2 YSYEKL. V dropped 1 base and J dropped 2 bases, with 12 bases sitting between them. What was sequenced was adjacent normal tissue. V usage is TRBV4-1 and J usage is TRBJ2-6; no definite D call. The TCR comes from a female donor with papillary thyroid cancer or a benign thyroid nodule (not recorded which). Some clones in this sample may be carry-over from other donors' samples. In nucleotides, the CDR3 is TGCGCCAGCAGCCAAGCCCCTCTATCTACTGGGGCCAACGTCCTGACTTTC. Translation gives CASSQAPLSTGANVLTF.